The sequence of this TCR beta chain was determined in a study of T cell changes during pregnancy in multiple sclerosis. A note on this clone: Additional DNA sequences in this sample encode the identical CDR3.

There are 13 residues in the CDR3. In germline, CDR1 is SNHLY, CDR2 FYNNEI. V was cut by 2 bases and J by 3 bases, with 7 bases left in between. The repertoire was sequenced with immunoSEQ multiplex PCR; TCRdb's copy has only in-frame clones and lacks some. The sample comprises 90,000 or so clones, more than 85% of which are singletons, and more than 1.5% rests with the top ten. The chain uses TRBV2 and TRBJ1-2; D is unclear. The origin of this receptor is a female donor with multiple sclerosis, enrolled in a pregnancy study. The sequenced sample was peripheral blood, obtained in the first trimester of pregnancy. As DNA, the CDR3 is TGTGCCAGCAGTGAAAACAGAGACTATGGCTACACCTTC. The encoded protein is CASSENRDYGYTF.